This T cell receptor beta chain was identified during a study of graft-versus-host responses after intestinal transplantation. V shed 4 bases and J shed 3 bases, with 8 bases lying between them. The CDR3 is made up of 12 amino acids. Looked up from germline, CDR1 is SGHNT and CDR2 is YYREEE (reference sequence). The method was immunoSEQ multiplex PCR; TCRdb's version includes in-frame clones alone and lacks a portion of them. The sample consists of about 39,000 clones, approximately 95% of them appearing once. The V call is TRBV5-4, the J call TRBJ2-7; D ambiguous. This specimen consisted of PBMCs, obtained 700 to 850 days after intestinal transplantation. The clonotype was recovered from a human patient who received an intestinal transplant, so some T cells may come from the graft donor. For the CDR3, the DNA is TGTGCCAGCAGCATTGACAACTACGAGCAGTACTTC. This encodes CASSIDNYEQYF. Complete variable domain (other parts from reference TRBV5-4 and TRBJ2-7): ETGVTQSPTHLIKTRGQQVTLRCSSQSGHNTVSWYQQALGQGPQFIFQYYREEENGRGNFPPRFSGLQFPNYSSELNVNALELDDSALYLCASSIDNYEQYFGPGTRLTVT.